Here is one TCR beta chain with its context. The antigen is unknown. The source of the sample is a study of beta chain features in type 1 diabetes. Overall study findings and caveats: Moderate yet significant TCRB CDR3 shortening was seen in Type 1 diabetes patients in all four CD4+ subsets. More deletions and fewer insertions at VDJ junctions were seen in type 1 diabetes patients.

Reverse transcription of all isolated RNA meant that expressed TCRB transcripts were sequenced. The study sequenced naive, central memory and regulatory T cell samples to an average of around 3.4 million reads. Clones were sequenced by immunoSEQ multiplex PCR, and TCRdb holds only the in-frame ones, with some missing. The table records about 650,000 clones, around 12% of them present only once. Central memory, naive, regulatory and stem cell-like memory CD4+ cells were sorted by CD45RO/CCR7/CD25/CD127/CD95/CD27. Sorted populations all exceeded 98% purity. The TCR was taken from a man aged 25-45 years with type 1 diabetes. What was sequenced was naive CD4+ T cells from blood.

CDR3 residues: CASSYGGRPDQPQHF. DNA for the CDR3: TGTGCCAGCAGTTACGGGGGGCGGCCCGATCAGCCCCAGCATTTT. The chain links TRBV6-6 to TRBJ1-5, with a weak D call TRBD1 (6 bases). Germline V CDR1 and CDR2: MNHNY, SVGAGI (reference sequence). V lost 2 bases, J lost 5 bases, and 13 bases lay in between. CDR3 size: 15 residues.